The 26 T cell receptor beta chains below come from one sample, sequenced in a study of blood T cell repertoires in COVID-19. Here immunoSEQ multiplex PCR was the method, and the copy in TCRdb shows in-frame clones only, minus some. The sample lists around 270,000 clones, around 80% occurring once. Sample: peripheral blood. Receptors were obtained from a man aged 55 to 70 with acute or convalescent COVID-19.

This rearrangement joins TRBV2 to TRBJ2-1; 9 positions agree with TRBD2. Germline V CDR1 and CDR2: SNHLY, FYNNEI. With 2 bases clipped from V and 2 bases from J, the junction kept 4 bases outside the gene matches. The CDR3 totals 16 residues. CDR3 bases: TGTGCCAGCAGTGAATTTAGCGGGGGTGCCTACAATGAGCAGTTCTTC. The encoded protein is CASSEFSGGAYNEQFF.

V usage is TRBV28 and J usage is TRBJ2-3; 8 bases match TRBD2. The CDR3 extends over 14 amino acids. Germline assignment: CDR1 MDHEN and CDR2 SYDVKM. J was trimmed by 6 bases and V by 3 bases; bases with no gene match: 5. The CDR3 nucleotides are TGTGCCAGCAGTTTGGGCAGCGGGAGTGATACGCAGTATTTT. Protein: CASSLGSGSDTQYF.

V usage is TRBV11-2 and J usage is TRBJ2-1; 9 bases agree with TRBD1. V shed 1 base, J shed 7 bases, and the junction held 5 bases outside the gene matches. The CDR3 is 15 amino acids. Germline V CDR1 and CDR2: SGHAT, FQNNGV. This CDR3 reads CASSLGQGGFNEQFF. CDR3 nucleotide sequence: TGTGCCAGCAGCTTAGGACAGGGGGGTTTTAATGAGCAGTTCTTC. Drawing the rest from reference TRBV11-2 and TRBJ2-1, the complete variable domain is EAGVAQSPRYKIIEKRQSVAFWCNPISGHATLYWYQQILGQGPKLLIQFQNNGVVDDSQLPKDRFSAERLKGVDSTLKIQPAKLEDSAVYLCASSLGQGGFNEQFFGPGTRLTVL.

The V and J genes are TRBV2 and TRBJ1-4; no clear D. V was cut by 3 bases and J by 4 bases, with 9 bases left in between. This CDR3 region has 14 residues. The germline gives CDR1 SNHLY, CDR2 FYNNEI. The CDR3 here is CASSDEYRNEKLFF. In nucleotides, the CDR3 is TGTGCCAGCAGTGATGAGTACCGTAATGAAAAACTGTTTTTT.

V usage is TRBV15 and J usage is TRBJ1-4; D unclear. The germline gives CDR1 LNHNV, CDR2 YYDKDF (reference sequence). V was cut by 0 bases and J by 7 bases, with 18 bases left in between. This CDR3 contains 17 residues. CDR3 amino acids: CATSRDLLAGYGEKLFF. The CDR3 coding sequence is TGTGCCACCAGCAGAGATTTACTTGCGGGATACGGTGAAAAACTGTTTTTT.

The rearrangement links TRBV18 to TRBJ1-5, with TRBD1 matching over 8 bases. Germline V gene sequence: CDR1 KGHSH, CDR2 LQKENI. V trimming: 6 bases; J trimming: 2 bases; junction bases outside the gene matches: 9. This CDR3 has 16 residues. The CDR3, as DNA: TGTGCCAGCTCGCCGTCGACAGGGGTGGGCAATCAGCCCCAGCATTTT. It specifies CASSPSTGVGNQPQHF. The whole variable domain, remainder taken from reference TRBV18 and TRBJ1-5, is NAGVMQNPRHLVRRRGQEARLRCSPMKGHSHVYWYRQLPEEGLKFMVYLQKENIIDESGMPKERFSAEFPKEGPSILRIQQVVRGDSAAYFCASSPSTGVGNQPQHFGDGTRLSIL.

In nucleotides, the CDR3 is TGTGCCAGCAGCTTAGCGAGGCAGACAGAGACCCAGTACTTC. It translates to CASSLARQTETQYF. The chain uses TRBV7-9 and TRBJ2-5; D is unresolved. V was trimmed by 0 bases and J by 4 bases, leaving 9 bases between them. CDR1 is SEHNR, CDR2 FQNEAQ, per germline (reference sequence). The CDR3 consists of 14 residues.

The rearrangement uses TRBV5-8 and TRBJ1-2; no definite D call. Trimming left V 0 bases short and J 6 bases short, with 6 bases between. Germline V CDR1 and CDR2: SGHTS, YDEGEE. The CDR3 loop spans 12 amino acids. The CDR3 is CASSLARHGYTF. The CDR3, as DNA: TGTGCCAGCAGCTTGGCCAGGCATGGCTACACCTTC.

This clone was seen only a few times. The chain links TRBV19 to TRBJ1-1; the D is unclear. Germline V gives CDR1 LNHDA, CDR2 SQIVND (reference sequence). The CDR3 is 13 amino acids. V shed 1 base and J shed 11 bases, with 14 bases lying between them. The CDR3 sequence is CASSIVGGSEAFF. Here the CDR3 DNA reads TGTGCCAGTAGTATAGTAGGAGGAAGTGAGGCTTTCTTT.

This clone occurred once. V usage is TRBV19 and J usage is TRBJ1-5; possibly TRBD1 for D (6 bases). The germline CDR1 and CDR2 sequences are LNHDA and SQIVND (reference sequence). V was cut by 1 base and J by 6 bases, with 13 bases left in between. The length of the CDR3 is 15 residues. This CDR3 reads CASSIVRGAGQPQHF. In DNA form, the CDR3 reads TGTGCCAGTAGTATAGTACGGGGGGCGGGTCAGCCCCAGCATTTT.

The chain recombines TRBV5-1 with TRBJ1-3; unclear D gene. This CDR3 comprises 11 residues. Trimming left V 4 bases short and J 4 bases short, with 3 bases between. Germline-derived CDR1 and CDR2 are SGHRS and YFSETQ. CDR3 bases: TGCGCCAGCAGCGAGGGAAACACCATATATTTT. Protein product: CASSEGNTIYF.

The J gene is TRBJ2-1, the V gene TRBV9, with 11 bases matching TRBD2. This CDR3 is 18 amino acids long. Trimming cost V 0 bases and J 3 bases; bases outside gene matches: 8. Germline V CDR1 and CDR2: SGDLS, YYNGEE. CDR3 protein: CASSVAITTSGDYNEQFF. In DNA form, the CDR3 reads TGTGCCAGCAGCGTAGCTATTACGACTAGCGGGGACTACAATGAGCAGTTCTTC.

This sequence joins TRBV10-3 and TRBJ2-1; TRBD2 aligns across 8 bases. Looked up from germline, CDR1 is ENHRY and CDR2 is SYGVKD. J was trimmed by 5 bases and V by 4 bases; bases with no gene match: 4. The CDR3 sequence is 14 residues long. DNA of the CDR3: TGTGCCATCAGTGGGCTAGCGGGTAACAATGAGCAGTTCTTC. Translating it yields CAISGLAGNNEQFF.

The chain couples TRBV23-1 to TRBJ2-7, with D unclear. TRBV23-1 is assigned to the ORF class and has an uncertain function. This CDR3 has 14 residues. V was clipped by 4 bases and J by 3 bases, with 13 bases between them. CDR3 amino acids: CASSRRMPDYEQYF. The CDR3 nucleotides are TGCGCCAGCAGTCGCAGGATGCCTGACTACGAGCAGTACTTC.

The rearrangement uses TRBV24-1 and TRBJ1-4, with a weak D call TRBD1 (6 bases). This CDR3 is built from 13 residues. Germline lookup yields CDR1 KGHDR and CDR2 SFDVKD. Trimming removed 5 bases at V and 4 bases at J, with 7 bases between. The CDR3 loop is CATSAGDNEKLFF. CDR3 in DNA: TGTGCCACCAGTGCAGGGGATAATGAAAAACTGTTTTTT.

The rearrangement uses TRBV5-4 and TRBJ1-2, with D possibly TRBD1 on 5 matching bases. The germline CDR1 and CDR2 sequences are SGHNT and YYREEE (reference sequence). V shed 0 bases and J shed 4 bases, with 13 bases lying between them. CDR3 length: 15 residues. CDR3 sequence reads: CASSLVSQGGYGYTF. CDR3 nucleotide sequence: TGTGCCAGCAGCTTGGTCAGCCAGGGTGGCTATGGCTACACCTTC.

The chain links TRBV6-6 to TRBJ2-7; the match to TRBD2 covers 12 bases. The CDR3 has 13 amino acids. Looked up from germline, CDR1 is MNHNY and CDR2 is SVGAGI (reference sequence). V shed 5 bases and J 4 bases; nucleotides not matched to a gene: 0. The CDR3 DNA is TGTGCCAGCAGTGGGACTAGCGGGTACGAGCAGTACTTC. Its translation: CASSGTSGYEQYF.

The genes are TRBV7-9 and TRBJ2-7, with D maybe TRBD2 (5 bases). CDR1 and CDR2 (germline): SEHNR, FQNEAQ (reference sequence). The CDR3 is 14 amino acids. V lost 5 bases and J lost 2, with 13 bases in between. The DNA for the CDR3 is TGTGCCAGCAGCGGGTTAACGGGAACCTACGAGCAGTACTTC. Its protein is CASSGLTGTYEQYF.

The chain employs TRBV29-1 and TRBJ1-5; no definite D call. Germline CDR1 reads SQVTM; CDR2 reads ANQGSEA. The CDR3 is 13 amino acids. Trimming shortened V by 5 bases and J by 8 bases, and 16 bases separated the two germline ends. CDR3 amino acids: CSVTIAYGEPQHF. CDR3 nucleotides: TGCAGCGTTACTATCGCGTACGGTGAGCCCCAGCATTTT.

The CDR3 bases are TGTGCCAGCAGCCAATTCGCTAGCGGGACGAGCTCCTACGAGCAGTACTTC. Translation: CASSQFASGTSSYEQYF. The chain carries TRBV14 and TRBJ2-7, with 9 nucleotides matching TRBD2. This CDR3 is 17 amino acids long. Germline V gene sequence: CDR1 SGHDN, CDR2 FVKESK. J gave up 0 bases and V 2 bases, and 8 bases lay outside the gene matches.

This clone occurred once. CDR3: CASSQDGARLNRGGDYEQYF. CDR3 DNA: TGTGCCAGCAGCCAAGATGGAGCCCGGCTGAACCGGGGAGGAGACTACGAGCAGTACTTC. The J gene is TRBJ2-7, the V gene TRBV4-2, with D possibly being TRBD2 (6 bases). V lost 0 bases and J lost 3, with 27 bases in between. Looked up from germline, CDR1 is LGHNA and CDR2 is YNFKEQ. The CDR3 runs 20 residues.

This chain links TRBV18 with TRBJ2-6, with D perhaps TRBD1 (6 bases). The germline V and J ends were trimmed by 4 bases and 1 base, with 17 bases remaining between them. The CDR3 spans 18 residues. The germline V gene has CDR1 KGHSH and CDR2 LQKENI. Here the CDR3 DNA reads TGTGCCAGCTCACTACAGGGTGGGCTAAGATCTGGGGCCAACGTCCTGACTTTC. Translated, it gives CASSLQGGLRSGANVLTF.

This chain links TRBV11-3 with TRBJ2-2; D is perhaps TRBD2 (6 bases). The CDR3 runs to 14 residues. V was pared by 5 bases and J by 8 bases, with 15 bases between. Germline loops: CDR1 SGHNT, CDR2 YENEEA. This CDR3 reads CASSAGSSTGELFF. As DNA, the CDR3 is TGTGCCAGCAGCGCCGGGAGTTCGACGGGGGAGCTGTTTTTT.

This clone was counted once. The chain combines TRBV27 with TRBJ2-3, with 10 bases fitting TRBD2. With V trimmed by 5 bases and J by 5 bases, 10 bases remained unmatched. The CDR3 has 16 residues. The germline CDR1 and CDR2 sequences are MNHEY and SMNVEV (reference sequence). CDR3 residues: CASSKSGGVSGDTQYF. CDR3 bases: TGTGCCAGCAGTAAAAGCGGGGGGGTGTCAGGAGATACGCAGTATTTT.

V gene TRBV18 combines with J gene TRBJ2-7; 8 nucleotides line up with TRBD1. V lost 4 bases to trimming and J lost 0 bases; unmatched junction nucleotides: 2. Germline CDR1 KGHSH, CDR2 LQKENI. This CDR3 has 14 residues. The CDR3 nucleotides are TGTGCCAGCTCACAGGACAGGGCCTCCTACGAGCAGTACTTC. It specifies CASSQDRASYEQYF.

This clone occurred a few times. The gene calls are TRBV10-3 and TRBJ1-2, with 9 bases aligning to TRBD1. Germline loops: CDR1 ENHRY, CDR2 SYGVKD. Trimming cost V 10 bases and J 8 bases; bases outside gene matches: 14. This CDR3 has 14 amino acids. CDR3 DNA sequence: TGTGCCACTGCAAACCGGGACAGGGTTTTCGGCTACACCTTC. This encodes CATANRDRVFGYTF.